Listed here is a single T cell receptor (beta chain). The antigen remains unidentified. TCRdb keeps only in-frame clones here, not all; method: immunoSEQ multiplex PCR. The sample lists about 98,000 clones, roughly 84% seen once, with about 15% in the top ten. The data were taken from a study of T cell responses to AZD1222 COVID-19 vaccine. The study, taken as a whole, reports: Most donors were white British, females outnumbered males, and clonal diversity was possibly underestimated.

CDR1 is SGHRS, CDR2 YFSETQ, per germline. J lost 0 bases, V lost 5 bases, and 1 base had no gene match. The CDR3 consists of 15 residues. This TCR derives from an adult in good health. Specimen: peripheral blood, collected on day 0 of AZD1222 vaccination. The rearrangement uses TRBV5-1 and TRBJ2-7; TRBD2 matches at 14 bases. The CDR3 DNA sequence: TGCGCCAGCAGGGGGACTAGCGGGAGCTCCTACGAGCAGTACTTC. This encodes CASRGTSGSSYEQYF.